Presented here are 3 T cell receptor beta chains from one specimen sequenced in a study of blood T cell repertoires in COVID-19. Generated by immunoSEQ multiplex PCR, the TCRdb table keeps only in-frame clones and is missing some. The table includes 150,000 to 200,000 clones, over 80% detected once. Material for sequencing was peripheral blood. The receptors were gathered from a man between 60 and 70 years old with COVID-19, enrolled during active disease.

In DNA form, the CDR3 reads TGTGCCTCCGGTCAGACTGCTGGAAACACCATATATTTT. Its translation: CASGQTAGNTIYF. This chain connects TRBV2 to TRBJ1-3, with D uncertain. This CDR3 comprises 13 residues. Deletions cut 11 bases from V and 2 bases from J, with 13 bases between. Germline CDR1 is SNHLY and CDR2 is FYNNEI. The entire variable domain, with the rest obtained from reference TRBV2 and TRBJ1-3, is as follows: EPEVTQTPSHQVTQMGQEVILRCVPISNHLYFYWYRQILGQKVEFLVSFYNNEISEKSEIFDDQFSVERPDGSNFTLKIRSTKLEDSAMYFCASGQTAGNTIYFGEGSWLTVV.

This chain connects TRBV18 to TRBJ1-2; 7 nucleotides match TRBD1. The CDR3 is made up of 15 amino acids. After removal of 2 bases from V and 4 bases from J, the junction contained 7 bases not matched to a gene. Germline V gene data show CDR1 as KGHSH and CDR2 as LQKENI. The CDR3 reads CASSPSTGQIYGYTF. CDR3 nucleotides: TGTGCCAGCTCACCATCCACGGGACAGATCTATGGCTACACCTTC.

This chain joins TRBV19 and TRBJ2-7; the D gene is possibly TRBD2 (6 bases). The CDR3 covers 14 residues. The V end was cut by 3 bases, the J end by 0 bases, with 9 bases between. In germline, CDR1 is LNHDA, CDR2 SQIVND (reference sequence). The CDR3 region has the DNA TGTGCCAGTAGTATTCGGGGGATCTCCTACGAGCAGTACTTC. As protein: CASSIRGISYEQYF.